These 18 T cell receptor beta chains originate from one sample sequenced in a study of blood T cell repertoires in COVID-19. Using immunoSEQ multiplex PCR, the repertoire was profiled, and TCRdb retains in-frame clones only, with some absent. The sample contains about 110,000 clones, approximately 80% of which appear only once. The material sequenced was peripheral blood. The receptors were gathered from a man between 65 and 85 years old with active or convalescent COVID-19.

The V gene is TRBV9, the J gene TRBJ1-6; 8 bases agree with TRBD1. Per germline, CDR1 SGDLS and CDR2 YYNGEE. The CDR3 contains 15 residues. Losses at the gene ends were 0 bases for V and 6 bases for J; bases not matched to a gene: 2. The CDR3 sequence is CASSVGTGSNSPLHF. The CDR3 nucleotides are TGTGCCAGCAGCGTAGGGACAGGGAGTAATTCACCCCTCCACTTT. Full variable domain (outside the CDR3, taken from reference TRBV9 and TRBJ1-6): DSGVTQTPKHLITATGQRVTLRCSPRSGDLSVYWYQQSLDQGLQFLIQYYNGEERAKGNILERFSAQQFPDLHSELNLSSLELGDSALYFCASSVGTGSNSPLHFGNGTRLTVT.

The J gene is TRBJ2-5, the V gene TRBV23-1; 11 nucleotides align to TRBD1. TRBV23-1 is filed as an ORF, its function uncertain. J lost 2 bases, V lost 3 bases, and 2 bases had no gene match. The length of the CDR3 is 15 residues. This CDR3 is CASSQWDRGQETQYF. Written as DNA, the CDR3 is TGCGCCAGCAGTCAGTGGGACAGGGGGCAAGAGACCCAGTACTTC.

This rearrangement joins TRBV12-3 or TRBV12-4 to TRBJ2-7; possible D gene TRBD1, 5 bases. The CDR3 is 12 amino acids. Trimming stripped 6 bases from V and 4 bases from J, with 10 bases between. CDR3 in amino acids: CASSLRQYEQYF. For the CDR3, the DNA is TGTGCCAGCAGCCTAAGACAGTACGAGCAGTACTTC.

The chain has TRBV5-6 and TRBJ2-7, with D possibly being TRBD1 (6 bases). The CDR3 covers 15 residues. The germline V and J ends were trimmed by 2 bases and 6 bases, with 18 bases remaining between them. Germline assignment: CDR1 SGHDT and CDR2 YYEEEE. The CDR3 DNA reads TGTGCCAGCAGCTTCGCACACAGGGTTATGGCCGAGCAGTACTTC. Translated: CASSFAHRVMAEQYF.

This sequence joins TRBV15 and TRBJ2-4; D is unclear. CDR3 length: 15 residues. The V gene's germline CDR1 is LNHNV and CDR2 YYDKDF (reference sequence). With 0 bases removed from V and 2 bases from J, the gap between germline ends came to 8 bases. The CDR3 region has the DNA TGTGCCACCAGCAGAGATACCCAGTCCAAAAACATTCAGTACTTC. Protein: CATSRDTQSKNIQYF.

As DNA, the CDR3 is TGCGCCAGCAGCAGCACAACTAATGAAAAACTGTTTTTT. This gives the protein CASSSTTNEKLFF. This rearrangement joins TRBV5-1 to TRBJ1-4, with D unclear. The germline gives CDR1 SGHRS, CDR2 YFSETQ. This CDR3 has 13 residues. Trimming shortened V by 4 bases and J by 0 bases, and 4 bases separated the two germline ends.

CDR3 protein: CASSLPLPNTGELFF. Here the CDR3 DNA reads TGCGCCAGCAGCTTGCCACTTCCAAACACCGGGGAGCTGTTTTTT. This chain links TRBV5-1 with TRBJ2-2; no clear D gene. The V gene lost 1 base and the J gene lost 2 bases, with 9 bases spanning the gap. The germline V gene has CDR1 SGHRS and CDR2 YFSETQ. CDR3 size: 15 residues. Looking up the rest from reference TRBV5-1 and TRBJ2-2 gives the full variable domain: KAGVTQTPRYLIKTRGQQVTLSCSPISGHRSVSWYQQTPGQGLQFLFEYFSETQRNKGNFPGRFSGRQFSNSRSEMNVSTLELGDSALYLCASSLPLPNTGELFFGEGSRLTVL.

This sequence joins TRBV4-1 and TRBJ2-1, with TRBD2 matching 7 bases. The germline V gene has CDR1 MGHRA and CDR2 YSYEKL. This CDR3 comprises 16 residues. The V gene end was trimmed by 1 base and the J gene end by 6 bases; junction bases not matched to a gene: 9. The DNA of the CDR3 is TGCGCCAGCAGCCAAGTGGCGGGAGTCAGGAGCAATGAGCAGTTCTTC. Translating it yields CASSQVAGVRSNEQFF.

The rearrangement uses TRBV5-1 and TRBJ2-3, with TRBD2 matching 7 bases. V shed 0 bases and J 2 bases; nucleotides not matched to a gene: 9. The CDR3 has 17 amino acids. Germline lookup yields CDR1 SGHRS and CDR2 YFSETQ. The CDR3 DNA follows: TGCGCCAGCAGCTTGGCCTACCGGCGGGAGTACACAGATACGCAGTATTTT. It is translated as CASSLAYRREYTDTQYF. Full variable domain (rest looked up from reference TRBV5-1 and TRBJ2-3): KAGVTQTPRYLIKTRGQQVTLSCSPISGHRSVSWYQQTPGQGLQFLFEYFSETQRNKGNFPGRFSGRQFSNSRSEMNVSTLELGDSALYLCASSLAYRREYTDTQYFGPGTRLTVL.

The rearrangement links TRBV19 to TRBJ1-1; possibly TRBD1 for D (6 bases). Deletions cut 6 bases from V and 9 bases from J, with 8 bases between. This CDR3 comprises 10 residues. Per germline, CDR1 LNHDA and CDR2 SQIVND (reference sequence). In DNA, the CDR3 is TGTGCCAGTAGGCGGGGGCAAGCTTTCTTT. It codes for CASRRGQAFF. The full variable domain, in which reference TRBV19 and TRBJ1-1 provide the parts outside the CDR3, is DGGITQSPKYLFRKEGQNVTLSCEQNLNHDAMYWYRQDPGQGLRLIYYSQIVNDFQKGDIAEGYSVSREKKESFPLTVTSAQKNPTAFYLCASRRGQAFFGQGTRLTVV.

A note on this clone: Germline is not matched at one junction end, which may reflect a read error. The genes are TRBV15 and TRBJ1-2, with D perhaps matching TRBD1 (5 bases). Germline CDR1 is LNHNV and CDR2 is YYDKDF (reference sequence). This CDR3 is built from 14 residues. CDR3 residues: CVTGAELANYGYTF. As DNA, the CDR3 is TGTGTCACCGGGGCAGAATTAGCTAACTATGGCTACACCTTC.

The chain uses TRBV5-5 and TRBJ2-7, with 8 bases that match TRBD1. Looked up from germline, CDR1 is SGHKS and CDR2 is YYEKEE (reference sequence). V gave up 3 bases and J gave up 4 bases; unmatched junction bases: 12. This CDR3 has 16 amino acids. As DNA, the CDR3 is TGTGCCAGCAGCTGGGATTCGAACAGGGGGAAGTACGAGCAGTACTTC. Its translation: CASSWDSNRGKYEQYF.

This rearrangement joins TRBV7-9 to TRBJ2-1, with D maybe TRBD2 (5 bases). The V gene lost 5 bases and the J gene lost 4 bases, with 12 bases spanning the gap. This CDR3 region has 14 residues. In germline, CDR1 is SEHNR, CDR2 FQNEAQ (reference sequence). The CDR3 reads CASSPSLGYNEQFF. In DNA form, the CDR3 reads TGTGCCAGCAGCCCCTCACTAGGTTACAATGAGCAGTTCTTC.

The chain employs TRBV7-3 and TRBJ2-1, with 8 bases lining up with TRBD2. The CDR3 is 15 residues long. In germline, CDR1 is SGHTA, CDR2 FQGTGA. The V segment lost 2 bases and the J segment 7 bases; nucleotides outside the gene matches: 7. CDR3 nucleotides: TGTGCCAGCAGCTTAGAACTAGCGGAGATGAATGAGCAGTTCTTC. It specifies CASSLELAEMNEQFF.

The chain employs TRBV7-3 and TRBJ1-2, with D unresolved. This CDR3 is 11 amino acids long. V lost 1 base to trimming and J lost 5 bases, with 2 bases between them. Germline CDR1 and CDR2: SGHTA and FQGTGA. This chain's CDR3 is CASSLIYGYTF. DNA of the CDR3: TGTGCCAGCAGCTTAATATATGGCTACACCTTC.

The chain couples TRBV5-1 to TRBJ1-4, with 11 bases aligning to TRBD1. The J segment lost 7 bases and the V segment lost 4 bases, leaving 6 bases of the junction unmatched. The germline gives CDR1 SGHRS, CDR2 YFSETQ. The CDR3 spans 15 residues. The chain's CDR3 is CASSPDRGQSEKLFF. In DNA, the CDR3 is TGCGCCAGCAGCCCGGACAGGGGGCAAAGTGAAAAACTGTTTTTT. Full variable domain (rest looked up from reference TRBV5-1 and TRBJ1-4): KAGVTQTPRYLIKTRGQQVTLSCSPISGHRSVSWYQQTPGQGLQFLFEYFSETQRNKGNFPGRFSGRQFSNSRSEMNVSTLELGDSALYLCASSPDRGQSEKLFFGSGTQLSVL.

This sequence joins TRBV3-1 (or the pseudogene TRBV3-2) and TRBJ1-2; no clear D. With 3 bases removed from V and 0 bases from J, the gap between germline ends came to 11 bases. This CDR3 has 15 amino acids. The germline V gene has CDR1 LGHDT and CDR2 YNNKEL (reference sequence). CDR3 coding DNA: TGTGCCAGCAGCCACGCATGGGCAGCTAACTATGGCTACACCTTC. Its protein product is CASSHAWAANYGYTF.

The J gene is TRBJ1-5, the V gene TRBV7-9; 7 bases agree with TRBD1. V was clipped by 3 bases and J by 6 bases; unmatched bases: 5. Germline V gives CDR1 SEHNR, CDR2 FQNEAQ (reference sequence). CDR3 length: 14 residues. CDR3 nucleotide sequence: TGTGCCAGCAGCTTCGACAGGGTGGGTCAGCCCCAGCATTTT. Its protein is CASSFDRVGQPQHF.